This T cell receptor (beta chain) is from a study of blood T cell repertoires in COVID-19. Study summary: Some COVID-19 samples were acute and others convalescent; all came from the United States, Italy and Spain. From T cells, B-cell-depleted T cells, or PBMCs came the material, which was cDNA or gDNA.

Trimming cost V 2 bases and J 13 bases; bases outside gene matches: 12. The CDR3 contains 17 residues. Per germline, CDR1 MDHEN and CDR2 SYDVKM. The sample holds one count of this clone. Original analysis: For nucleated cells, counts were estimated from reference gene primer amplification. Repertoires were generated with immunoSEQ multiplex PCR, while TCRdb's copy carries only in-frame clones and drops some. V, J and clone size derive from that table, while D and trimming were established from the DNA sequence. The sample lists around 60,000 clones, about 84% occurring once. Sequences were obtained from peripheral blood. The receptor was derived from a man aged 55 to 70 with acute or convalescent COVID-19. This chain links TRBV28 with TRBJ2-1; 15 bases are a match to TRBD2. The CDR3: CASSLHPRTSGGAVQFF. The CDR3, as DNA: TGTGCCAGCAGTTTACACCCCCGGACTAGCGGGGGGGCGGTACAGTTCTTC.